Each of the 28 T cell receptor beta chains below was sequenced from the same sample in a study of T cell changes during pregnancy in multiple sclerosis. Repertoires were generated with immunoSEQ multiplex PCR, while TCRdb's copy carries only in-frame clones and drops some. This sample has around 110,000 clones, with 92% found just once. This specimen consisted of peripheral blood, obtained in the third trimester of pregnancy. Receptors originate from a female donor with multiple sclerosis, enrolled in a pregnancy study.

The chain recombines TRBV2 with TRBJ2-3; TRBD2 is a possible D gene (6 bases). Germline-derived CDR1 and CDR2 are SNHLY and FYNNEI. This CDR3 is 13 amino acids long. V shed 4 bases and J shed 6 bases, with 11 bases lying between them. The CDR3 coding sequence is TGTGCCAGCAGTGGGCCGGCGGGGGATACGCAGTATTTT. Translated, it gives CASSGPAGDTQYF.

The chain employs TRBV5-1 and TRBJ2-7; D might be TRBD1 (6 bases). V lost 4 bases, J lost 3 bases, and 11 bases lay in between. The germline gives CDR1 SGHRS, CDR2 YFSETQ. This CDR3 contains 13 residues. In nucleotides, the CDR3 is TGCGCCAGCAGCCAAGTGGACAGCTACGAGCAGTACTTC. Its translation is CASSQVDSYEQYF.

The chain links TRBV9 to TRBJ2-1, with 7 bases fitting TRBD1. The CDR3 runs 15 residues. With 2 bases clipped from V and 2 bases from J, the junction kept 4 bases outside the gene matches. Germline values: CDR1 SGDLS, CDR2 YYNGEE. CDR3 protein: CASSVDRVPYNEQFF. In nucleotides, the CDR3 is TGTGCCAGCAGCGTTGACAGGGTCCCCTACAATGAGCAGTTCTTC.

The rearrangement links TRBV2 to TRBJ1-1, with D possibly matching TRBD1 (6 bases). The CDR3 has 13 residues. Looked up from germline, CDR1 is SNHLY and CDR2 is FYNNEI. Between the trimmed V and J ends, which lost 6 bases and 2 bases, there was a span of 10 bases. CDR3 sequence reads: CASRPDRNTEAFF. For the CDR3, the DNA is TGTGCCAGCAGGCCGGACAGAAACACTGAAGCTTTCTTT.

This clone appeared once. The chain is built from TRBV6-1 and TRBJ2-7; possible D gene TRBD1, 6 bases. The germline V and J ends were trimmed by 4 bases and 2 bases, with 18 bases remaining between them. The germline gives CDR1 MNHNS, CDR2 SASEGT. CDR3 length: 16 residues. CDR3: CASSVSEGDPAYEQYF. CDR3 coding DNA: TGTGCCAGCAGTGTCTCCGAGGGGGACCCTGCCTACGAGCAGTACTTC.

This clone was seen a few times. This rearrangement joins TRBV30 to TRBJ1-2; D is perhaps TRBD1 (6 bases). CDR1 GTSNPN and CDR2 SVGIG come from the germline V gene (reference sequence). Deletions cut 5 bases from V and 3 bases from J, with 16 bases between. The CDR3 loop spans 14 amino acids. The CDR3 is CAWVPLDSDYGYTF. CDR3 nucleotides: TGTGCCTGGGTTCCTCTGGACAGTGACTATGGCTACACCTTC.

The chain has TRBV27 and TRBJ2-7; the D gene is possibly TRBD1 (5 bases). V gave up 2 bases and J gave up 3 bases, with 17 bases separating them. Germline V lookup: CDR1 MNHEY, CDR2 SMNVEV (reference sequence). The CDR3 totals 16 residues. CDR3 protein: CASSLDSAGIDYEQYF. The DNA for the CDR3 is TGTGCCAGCAGTTTAGATTCGGCAGGGATCGACTACGAGCAGTACTTC.

This clone was found a few times. The V call is TRBV5-1, the J call TRBJ2-1; D is undetermined. The CDR3 sequence is 15 residues long. V gave up 0 bases and J gave up 0 bases, with 7 bases separating them. CDR1 is SGHRS, CDR2 YFSETQ, per germline. The CDR3, as DNA: TGCGCCAGCAGCTTGGAATCTCCCTCCTACAATGAGCAGTTCTTC. It codes for CASSLESPSYNEQFF.

The V call is TRBV7-9, the J call TRBJ2-3; D is unresolved. The length of the CDR3 is 17 residues. Per germline, CDR1 SEHNR and CDR2 FQNEAQ (reference sequence). V was trimmed by 0 bases and J by 2 bases, leaving 15 bases between them. The DNA for the CDR3 is TGTGCCAGCAGCTTAGCGGGCGCACCGTTGAACACAGATACGCAGTATTTT. It specifies CASSLAGAPLNTDTQYF.

J is TRBJ2-2 and V is TRBV27; 11 positions agree with TRBD2. The CDR3 extends over 17 amino acids. The ends lost 6 bases at V and 1 base at J; junction bases unmatched: 7. CDR1 is MNHEY, CDR2 SMNVEV, per germline (reference sequence). The CDR3 DNA reads TGTGCCAGCAGCCTTCTGGGACTAGCGGAGAACACCGGGGAGCTGTTTTTT. The encoded protein is CASSLLGLAENTGELFF.

The rearrangement joins TRBV27 to TRBJ2-7; possibly TRBD2 for D (6 bases). Germline values: CDR1 MNHEY, CDR2 SMNVEV (reference sequence). The CDR3 is made up of 16 amino acids. The V gene lost 3 bases and the J gene lost 0 bases, with 15 bases spanning the gap. The CDR3 sequence is CASSFHRTTRSYEQYF. CDR3 sequence (DNA): TGTGCCAGCAGTTTCCACAGGACTACTCGCTCCTACGAGCAGTACTTC.

The chain combines TRBV5-1 with TRBJ1-2; 10 nucleotides align to TRBD1. Per germline, CDR1 SGHRS and CDR2 YFSETQ. The CDR3 covers 15 residues. The J segment lost 3 bases and the V segment lost 2 bases, leaving 4 bases of the junction unmatched. CDR3 protein: CASSFIGTGDYGYTF. For the CDR3, the DNA is TGCGCCAGCAGCTTCATCGGGACAGGGGACTATGGCTACACCTTC. Full variable domain (outside the CDR3, taken from reference TRBV5-1 and TRBJ1-2): KAGVTQTPRYLIKTRGQQVTLSCSPISGHRSVSWYQQTPGQGLQFLFEYFSETQRNKGNFPGRFSGRQFSNSRSEMNVSTLELGDSALYLCASSFIGTGDYGYTFGSGTRLTVV.

The chain has TRBV6-5 and TRBJ2-7; TRBD1 aligns across 8 bases. The CDR3 runs to 14 residues. CDR1 is MNHEY and CDR2 is SVGAGI in the germline V gene. The V gene end was trimmed by 6 bases and the J gene end by 2 bases; junction bases not matched to a gene: 6. The DNA of the CDR3 is TGTGCCAGCAGCCGACGGACAGGGACCTACGAGCAGTACTTC. Translating it yields CASSRRTGTYEQYF.

The chain recombines TRBV18 with TRBJ1-1, with a possible D match to TRBD1 (5 bases). The germline V gene encodes CDR1 KGHSH and CDR2 LQKENI. With 6 bases removed from V and 3 bases from J, the gap between germline ends came to 11 bases. The CDR3 runs to 13 residues. Here the CDR3 DNA reads TGTGCCAGCTCGAGCGACAGCTACACTGAAGCTTTCTTT. This codes for CASSSDSYTEAFF.

The chain combines TRBV7-3 with TRBJ2-1; 9 nucleotides agree with TRBD2. The CDR3 length is 16 residues. CDR1 and CDR2 from the germline V gene are SGHTA and FQGTGA. V lost 2 bases and J lost 6; bases outside the gene matches: 8. CDR3 amino acids: CASSLAGGRRFNEQFF. Here the CDR3 DNA reads TGTGCCAGCAGCTTAGCGGGGGGGCGCAGATTCAATGAGCAGTTCTTC. Using reference TRBV7-3 and TRBJ2-1 for the parts outside the CDR3, the full variable domain is GAGVSQTPSNKVTEKGKYVELRCDPISGHTALYWYRQSLGQGPEFLIYFQGTGAADDSGLPNDRFFAVRPEGSVSTLKIQRTERGDSAVYLCASSLAGGRRFNEQFFGPGTRLTVL.

The chain uses TRBV7-9 and TRBJ2-1; TRBD2 matches at 8 bases. Trimming took 1 base from V and 8 from J; bases not matched to a gene: 4. This CDR3 contains 14 residues. Germline V lookup: CDR1 SEHNR, CDR2 FQNEAQ (reference sequence). CDR3 DNA: TGTGCCAGCAGCTTAGAAGGCGGGGGGCATGAGCAGTTCTTC. It yields the protein CASSLEGGGHEQFF.

This rearrangement joins TRBV5-6 to TRBJ1-2; possibly TRBD1 for D (5 bases). Germline-derived CDR1 and CDR2 are SGHDT and YYEEEE. Trimming shortened V by 3 bases and J by 4 bases, and 13 bases separated the two germline ends. The CDR3 has 14 residues. CDR3 protein: CASSYGRGGYGYTF. CDR3 DNA sequence: TGTGCCAGCAGCTATGGGCGGGGCGGCTATGGCTACACCTTC.

This rearrangement joins TRBV4-1 to TRBJ2-2, with TRBD2 matching over 13 bases. Germline V gives CDR1 MGHRA, CDR2 YSYEKL. Trimming removed 3 bases from V and 8 bases from J; junction bases left unmatched: 18. This CDR3 spans 20 amino acids. This chain's CDR3 is CASSQRWTSGRGRVSGELFF. DNA of the CDR3: TGCGCCAGCAGCCAGCGGTGGACTAGCGGGAGAGGACGGGTTTCAGGGGAGCTGTTTTTT.

This clone was observed a handful of times. The chain links TRBV6-6 to TRBJ1-1; a weak D match, TRBD1 (5 bases). This CDR3 has 12 amino acids. Trimming shortened V by 2 bases and J by 7 bases, and 8 bases separated the two germline ends. CDR1 is MNHNY and CDR2 is SVGAGI in the germline V gene (reference sequence). CDR3 coding DNA: TGTGCCAGCAGTTACGGACATTATGAAGCTTTCTTT. Amino acid sequence: CASSYGHYEAFF.

This clone was counted a single time. The gene calls are TRBV11-2 and TRBJ2-7; possible D gene TRBD2, 6 bases. The CDR3 runs to 14 residues. Germline CDR1 is SGHAT and CDR2 is FQNNGV. V was trimmed by 4 bases and J by 6 bases, leaving 16 bases between them. The CDR3 region has the DNA TGTGCCAGCAGCTCACTAGCTTTCTTGGGCGAGCAGTACTTC. Its translation: CASSSLAFLGEQYF.

The chain carries TRBV7-9 and TRBJ1-6, with D unclear. The germline V gene encodes CDR1 SEHNR and CDR2 FQNEAQ (reference sequence). The CDR3 sequence is 18 residues long. V was shortened by 2 bases and J by 0 bases, with 14 bases between the two germline ends. Here the CDR3 reads CASSLPVGRSSYNSPLHF. For the CDR3, the DNA is TGTGCCAGCAGCTTACCCGTGGGGAGGAGCTCCTATAATTCACCCCTCCACTTT. Filled out from reference TRBV7-9 and TRBJ1-6, the complete variable domain reads DTGVSQNPRHKITKRGQNVTFRCDPISEHNRLYWYRQTLGQGPEFLTYFQNEAQLEKSRLLSDRFSAERPKGSFSTLEIQRTEQGDSAMYLCASSLPVGRSSYNSPLHFGNGTRLTVT.

This rearrangement joins TRBV19 to TRBJ1-2; tentative D call: TRBD1 (6 bases). Trimming left V 3 bases short and J 8 bases short, with 16 bases between. Germline V gives CDR1 LNHDA, CDR2 SQIVND (reference sequence). There are 14 residues in the CDR3. The CDR3 bases are TGTGCCAGTAGTATGTCAGGGGAATCGGAAGGCTACACCTTC. Protein product: CASSMSGESEGYTF.

The chain carries TRBV28 and TRBJ1-3; 7 bases are shared with TRBD1. V trimming: 5 bases; J trimming: 0 bases; junction bases outside the gene matches: 7. Germline V CDR1 and CDR2: MDHEN, SYDVKM. The CDR3 has 16 residues. CDR3 in DNA: TGTGCCAGCAGTGCCGGGACAGAGCTCTCTGGAAACACCATATATTTT. It encodes CASSAGTELSGNTIYF. The variable domain in full, with the rest retrieved from reference TRBV28 and TRBJ1-3, is DVKVTQSSRYLVKRTGEKVFLECVQDMDHENMFWYRQDPGLGLRLIYFSYDVKMKEKGDIPEGYSVSREKKERFSLILESASTNQTSMYLCASSAGTELSGNTIYFGEGSWLTVV.

The chain links TRBV19 to TRBJ2-5; TRBD2 agrees at 11 bases. Per germline, CDR1 LNHDA and CDR2 SQIVND (reference sequence). CDR3 size: 16 residues. Unmatched junction bases numbered 5, after V lost 1 base and J lost 4 bases. Here the CDR3 reads CASSIVAGGPGETQYF. The DNA of the CDR3 is TGTGCCAGTAGTATAGTAGCGGGAGGGCCCGGAGAGACCCAGTACTTC.

The chain is built from TRBV7-8 and TRBJ2-5, with D perhaps matching TRBD1 (6 bases). The CDR3 contains 13 residues. Trimming stripped 1 base from V and 10 bases from J, with 13 bases between. The germline CDR1 and CDR2 sequences are SGHVS and FQNEAQ. This CDR3 reads CASSLGSQTGQYF. Here the CDR3 DNA reads TGTGCCAGCAGCTTAGGGTCTCAGACAGGCCAGTACTTC.

This clone came up a few times. This specimen includes other DNA sequences encoding the same CDR3. The gene calls are TRBV6-5 and TRBJ2-7, with TRBD1 matching 9 bases. The CDR3 is made up of 13 amino acids. Trimming took 5 bases from V and 3 from J; bases not matched to a gene: 2. The V gene's germline CDR1 is MNHEY and CDR2 SVGAGI. The CDR3, as DNA: TGTGCCAGCAGTCGGGACAGGGACTACGAGCAGTACTTC. Translated, it gives CASSRDRDYEQYF.

This chain uses TRBV4-1 with TRBJ1-4; D remains ambiguous. This CDR3 is built from 18 residues. Germline CDR1 and CDR2: MGHRA and YSYEKL. Trimming removed 1 base at V and 5 bases at J, with 20 bases between. The CDR3 protein is CASSQAPPQVMLNEKLFF. CDR3 nucleotides: TGCGCCAGCAGCCAAGCCCCGCCCCAGGTCATGTTGAATGAAAAACTGTTTTTT.

The V call is TRBV7-3, the J call TRBJ1-1, with 12 nucleotides matching TRBD1. V shed 5 bases and J 1 base; nucleotides not matched to a gene: 20. CDR3 size: 21 residues. The germline V gene encodes CDR1 SGHTA and CDR2 FQGTGA. The CDR3 DNA is TGTGCCAGCAGCGCATACCCCCCCCGACCGGGACAGGGGGCAAAGAACACTGAAGCTTTCTTT. Protein: CASSAYPPRPGQGAKNTEAFF.